This T cell receptor (beta chain) came from a study of T cells in Graves' hyperthyroidism and ophthalmopathy (dated by TCRdb to between 2018 and 2021). As for the study more broadly: Peripheral blood samples were taken at initial diagnosis, before any treatment was given. The approximately 100 discovery patients were divided at random into training and test sets in a 7:3 ratio. Following sampling, methimazole starting at 30 mg daily was given to hyperthyroidism patients, and high-dose intravenous methylprednisolone was given to ophthalmopathy patients. An independent validation cohort of some 18 hyperthyroidism patients and approximately 16 patients who later progressed to ophthalmopathy tested prospective prediction of ophthalmopathy. A discovery cohort of about 95 patients, approximately 45 with Graves' ophthalmopathy and approximately 55 with stable Graves' hyperthyroidism, was used to find distinguishing TCR V-J signatures. In addition, the study compared T-cell repertoires in thyroid tissue and in blood from 6 or 7 Graves' hyperthyroidism patients. The paper describes TCR Vbeta CDR3 sequencing of 130 to 150 peripheral blood samples, made up of under 50 ophthalmopathy patients, roughly 72 hyperthyroidism patients and 17 progressor patients.

Hyperthyroidism patients were newly diagnosed, had a disease duration of under 2 months, and were aged 18 to 65 years. Patients with uncontrolled infections, other autoimmune diseases, pregnancy or lactation were excluded. Diagnoses were established on the basis of clinical symptoms, serum thyroxine and TRAb, thyroid ultrasound, and orbital computed tomography. Blood from progressor patients was drawn when they were first diagnosed with hyperthyroidism, before any ophthalmopathy symptoms appeared. PBMCs were isolated from 7.5 to 10 ml of fresh peripheral blood by Ficoll-Paque density gradient centrifugation. Patients classed as progressors first received a Graves' hyperthyroidism diagnosis and then went on to develop ophthalmopathy during follow-up. Total RNA was extracted using Trizol reagent, and RNA quality was assessed on an Agilent 2100 Bioanalyzer. This clonotype was recorded many times. Its antigen target is currently unknown. No base qualities exist here, and no much larger clone lies one base off it.

Study-level results and caveats: In validation, progression to ophthalmopathy was predicted by the model with 70.59% sensitivity and under 85% specificity, a median of 6.5 months before onset. Sample size was not statistically predetermined, and investigators were not blinded to group allocation. Most expanded thyroid clonotypes (frequency above 0.001) were also detected in blood, suggesting blood repertoires may reflect thyroid immune responses. A 13 V-J signature model separated ophthalmopathy from stable hyperthyroidism, with around 91% sensitivity and about 81% specificity in cross-validation and 80%/75% in testing.

The V and J ends are trimmed by 6 bases and 7 bases, leaving 18 bases between them. Spanning cysteine to phenylalanine, the CDR3 consists of 14 amino acids. The CDR3 DNA has 42 bases and is translated from base 1. For CDR1 and CDR2, the germline V gene (reference sequence) lists MNHEY and SMNVEV. The TCR beta CDR3 regions were amplified from the RNA transcripts. The first round of RT-PCR for the TCR CDR3 was performed with the HTBI primer set and the Qiagen OneStep RT-PCR kit. A second multiplex PCR round built the libraries, followed by size selection and purification. Libraries were sequenced paired-end with 100 bp reads on an Illumina HiSeq2000. As for how the authors treated the data: SOAPnuke was used to process the raw data, with reads discarded if the reads contained adapters or uncalled bases, had a mean Phred below 15, or lacked an exact constant-primer or identifier match. High-quality paired reads were merged using COPE v1.2.5, and each unique nucleotide sequence was defined as a clonotype. Clonotypes were aligned to IMGT TRBV, TRBD and TRBJ reference segments using MiTCR v1.1. The analysis included only V-J combinations with a frequency above 0.0001, which together covered approximately 99% of the repertoires. The TCS score was defined as F50 (clonal expansion) divided by E x V (chaos), with BLOSUM62-based TCRdist calculated between CDR3 peptides within each V-J. Welch's t-statistics and random forest reduced around 520 V-J features to roughly 13, which were used in a naive Bayes classifier (R e1071). The public reads were quality trimmed at Q25 with fastp and then assembled into clones with MiXCR by TCRdb, keeping productive beta chains. Rows with one shared CDR3 protein collapse into an entry with the most common genes and DNA. The V and J calls and clone size come from TCRdb's table, not from the authors' own analysis. The sample table contains fewer than 350,000 distinct CDR3 sequences; only one count was recorded for around 15% of them. The ten biggest clones cover about 33% of the sample.

The sequence is built from TRBV27 and TRBJ1-1, with an unclear D gene assignment. The receptor was derived from a woman between 45 and 65 years old with Graves' hyperthyroidism that later progressed to Graves' ophthalmopathy. The source material was blood. The DNA sequence follows: TGTGCCAGCAGACCAGTTGAGAGACCAGTTGAAGCTTTCTTT. This encodes CASRPVERPVEAFF.